This T cell receptor beta chain derives from a study of CD8+CD57+ T cells in acquired aplastic anemia. Overall study: The average read count for CD4+ cells in healthy donors was about 9.9 million.

CDR3 length: 15 residues. CDR1 and CDR2 from the germline V gene are SGHDT and YYEEEE. With V trimmed by 6 bases and J by 3 bases, 7 bases remained unmatched. TCR beta VDJ combinations and CDR3 sequences were profiled from genomic DNA. TCRdb redid the calling of the reads with MiXCR, one entry per CDR3 protein. The repertoire holds roughly 150,000 distinct CDR3 sequences, with around 45% as singletons. The study, taken as a whole, reports: Significance was not reached for CD8+ Simpson's diversity between patients and controls.

On this clonotype: Its target is unknown.

The sequenced sample consisted of sorted CD4+, CD8+, or CD8+CD57+ T cells (not recorded which) from PBMCs. This receptor was obtained from a human donor in good health. The chain is built from TRBV5-6 and TRBJ2-1; the match to TRBD1 covers 9 bases. The DNA for the CDR3 is TGTGCCAGCAAGGAAGGGACAGGGCTCTACAATGAGCAGTTCTTC. It encodes CASKEGTGLYNEQFF.